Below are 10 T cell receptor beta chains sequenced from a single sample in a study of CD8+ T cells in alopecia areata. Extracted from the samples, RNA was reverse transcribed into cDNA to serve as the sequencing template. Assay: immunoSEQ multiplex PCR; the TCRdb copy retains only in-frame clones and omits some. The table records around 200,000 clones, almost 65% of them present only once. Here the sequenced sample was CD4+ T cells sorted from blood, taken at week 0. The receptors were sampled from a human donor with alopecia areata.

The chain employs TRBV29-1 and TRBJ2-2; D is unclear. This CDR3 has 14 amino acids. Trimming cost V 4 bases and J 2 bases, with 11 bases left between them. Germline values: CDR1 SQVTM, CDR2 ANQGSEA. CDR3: CSVVVQSNTGELFF. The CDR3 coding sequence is TGCAGCGTTGTGGTACAGTCAAACACCGGGGAGCTGTTTTTT.

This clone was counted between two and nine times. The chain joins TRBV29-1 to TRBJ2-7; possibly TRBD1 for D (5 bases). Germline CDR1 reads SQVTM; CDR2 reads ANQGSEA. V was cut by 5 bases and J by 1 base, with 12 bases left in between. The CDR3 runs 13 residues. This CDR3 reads CSVRQTSSYEQYF. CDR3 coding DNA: TGCAGCGTTCGACAGACCTCTTCCTACGAGCAGTACTTC.

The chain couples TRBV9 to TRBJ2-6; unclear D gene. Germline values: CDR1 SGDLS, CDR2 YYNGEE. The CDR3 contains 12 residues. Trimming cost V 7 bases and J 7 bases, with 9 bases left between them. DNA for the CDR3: TGTGCCAGCGGGCAGGATGCCAACGTCCTGACTTTC. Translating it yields CASGQDANVLTF.

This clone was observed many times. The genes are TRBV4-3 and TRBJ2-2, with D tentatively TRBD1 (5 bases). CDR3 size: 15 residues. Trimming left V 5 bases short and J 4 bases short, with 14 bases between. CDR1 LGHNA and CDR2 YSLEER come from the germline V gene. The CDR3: CASSELPDSTGELFF. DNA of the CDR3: TGCGCCAGCAGCGAACTACCCGACAGCACCGGGGAGCTGTTTTTT.

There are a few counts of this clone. CDR3 nucleotides: TGTGCCAGCAGCGTAGGGTCCTCTGGGGCCAACGTCCTGACTTTC. Translating it yields CASSVGSSGANVLTF. J is TRBJ2-6 and V is TRBV9; D unclear. CDR1 and CDR2 from the germline V gene are SGDLS and YYNGEE. This CDR3 comprises 15 residues. Trimming cost V 0 bases and J 0 bases, with 4 bases left between them.

CDR3 nucleotides: TGTGCCAGCAGCCCGCAGGGGGTAGGCACTGAAGCTTTCTTT. It encodes CASSPQGVGTEAFF. The chain combines TRBV14 with TRBJ1-1; 7 bases are shared with TRBD1. The CDR3 sequence is 14 residues long. J lost 4 bases, V lost 4 bases, and 6 bases had no gene match. From germline, CDR1 is SGHDN and CDR2 FVKESK.

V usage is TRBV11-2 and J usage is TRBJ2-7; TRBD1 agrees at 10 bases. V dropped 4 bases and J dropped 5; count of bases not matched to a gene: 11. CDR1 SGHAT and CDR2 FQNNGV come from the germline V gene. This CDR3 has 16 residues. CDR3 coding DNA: TGTGCCAGCAGCTCCCCCCGGGACAGGGGATCCCACGAGCAGTACTTC. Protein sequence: CASSSPRDRGSHEQYF.

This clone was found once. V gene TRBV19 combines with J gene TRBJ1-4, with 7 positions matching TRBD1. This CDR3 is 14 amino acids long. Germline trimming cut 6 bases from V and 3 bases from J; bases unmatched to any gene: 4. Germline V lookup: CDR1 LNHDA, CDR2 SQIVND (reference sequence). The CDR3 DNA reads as TGTGCCAGTAGAACAGGGGTGGCTAATGAAAAACTGTTTTTT. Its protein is CASRTGVANEKLFF.

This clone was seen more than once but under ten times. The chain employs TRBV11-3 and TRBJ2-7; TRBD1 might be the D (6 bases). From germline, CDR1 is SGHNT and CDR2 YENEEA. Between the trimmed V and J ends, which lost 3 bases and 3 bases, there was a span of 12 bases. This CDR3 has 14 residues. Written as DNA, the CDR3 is TGTGCCAGCAGCTTCCCCGGGACAAACTACGAGCAGTACTTC. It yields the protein CASSFPGTNYEQYF.

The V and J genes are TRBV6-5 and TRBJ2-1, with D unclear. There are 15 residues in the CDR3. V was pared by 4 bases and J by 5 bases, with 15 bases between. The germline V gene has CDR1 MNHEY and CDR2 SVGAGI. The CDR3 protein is CASSFTRVRNNEQFF. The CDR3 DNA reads TGTGCCAGCAGTTTTACACGGGTGAGGAACAATGAGCAGTTCTTC.